This entry describes one T cell receptor (beta chain). The antigen is undetermined. An end of the junction does not agree with germline; a read error may underlie this. These data come from a study of cytomegalovirus exposure and HLA in healthy donors. A multiplex PCR was run with 60 Vbeta primers and 13 Jbeta primers. Clones were sequenced by immunoSEQ multiplex PCR, and TCRdb holds only the in-frame ones, with some missing. The sample records around 150,000 clones, around 80% being singletons. General observations from the study: Other equally common chains were less clonally expanded than HLA-associated TCR beta chains, a later analysis showed. Later analysis showed most CMV-associated TCR beta chains appearing HLA-restricted.

The germline V gene encodes CDR1 LNHDA and CDR2 SQIVND (reference sequence). The CDR3 runs to 13 residues. This sequence originates from a young man in good health. Sample: PBMCs. The rearrangement uses TRBV19 and TRBJ1-1; D perhaps matches TRBD1 (5 bases). The CDR3 DNA sequence: TGTGCCGGTAGTATGGGGGGGAGTACTGAAGCTTTCTTT. Its protein product is CAGSMGGSTEAFF. Full variable domain (remainder filled in from reference TRBV19 and TRBJ1-1): DGGITQSPKYLFRKEGQNVTLSCEQNLNHDAMYWYRQDPGQGLRLIYYSQIVNDFQKGDIAEGYSVSREKKESFPLTVTSAQKNPTAFYLCAGSMGGSTEAFFGQGTRLTVV.